The rows below give T cell receptor beta chains drawn from one sample of a study of blood T cells in healthy people across ages. TCRdb redid the calling of the 5' RACE reads with MiXCR, one entry per CDR3 protein. Of roughly 730,000 distinct CDR3 sequences in the sample, approximately 53% are singletons; the top ten hold roughly 24%. The specimen sequenced was blood. The source is a man aged 35 to 55 in good health. The CDR3 runs from the conserved cysteine through the conserved F or W. Fields, in order: V gene, CDR3 protein.

TRBV5-5 CASSLKDREGNQPQHF
TRBV2 CASSGRAPRAYEQYF
TRBV4-1 CASSLSGRALSTDTQYF
TRBV6-4 CASSGGQGNEQFF
TRBV28 CASRGGTFGSYEQYF
TRBV7-3 CASSLIAGTTDTQYF
TRBV11-2 CASSLDRLGGQFF
TRBV11-3 CASSAIRVPEQYF
TRBV20-1 CSARDDEYSTDTQYF
TRBV29-1 CSVQDAWETQYF
TRBV5-1 CASSPQLFQRASTDTQYF
TRBV27 CASSPRLIGVHGYTF
TRBV5-1 CASSLAYGTDTQYF
TRBV6-1 CGAGERNTEAFF
TRBV30 CAWGDSDRELFF
TRBV5-1 CASSLGGPGLDEQYF
TRBV20-1 CSARDWGGGTEQYF
TRBV9 CASSVGLAGTDTQYF
TRBV20-1 CSAREEGNIQYF
TRBV20-1 CSARDRSGREGIYEQYF
TRBV7-2 CASSLQGDRGQPQHF
TRBV5-1 CASSLVTTAQETQYF
TRBV28 CASSSGLGTYEQYF
TRBV11-2 CASSFYSGGVTDTQYF
TRBV29-1 CSVRSGLNEQYF
TRBV20-1 CSASRAGGSMVADTQYF
TRBV12-5 CASGLTSTDTQYF
TRBV6-4 CASGAGTGGNEQYF
TRBV28 CASRPGQGDWYF
TRBV7-8 CASSPPTSGRAYEQYF